Each of the 27 T cell receptor beta chains below was sequenced from the same sample in a study of identical twins. MiXCR was run by TCRdb on the 5' RACE reads, yielding one entry per CDR3 protein. The repertoire holds roughly 1.6 million distinct CDR3 sequences, about 31% seen once, with under 0.35% in the top ten. Sequencing input: cord blood. The receptors stem from a newborn girl in good health.

Only a few counts were recorded for this clonotype. This chain links TRBV20-1 with TRBJ2-3; TRBD2 is a possible D gene (6 bases). V was pared by 6 bases and J by 2 bases, with 21 bases between. The germline V gene has CDR1 DFQATT and CDR2 SNEGSKA (reference sequence). This CDR3 has 16 residues. CDR3 bases: TGCAGTGCGCGAATCACCGGGACTCTCAACACAGATACGCAGTATTTT. Translated: CSARITGTLNTDTQYF.

This rearrangement joins TRBV7-2 to TRBJ1-2, with D uncertain. CDR3 length: 15 amino acids. The ends were cut back, 6 bases at V and 4 bases at J, with 18 bases in the middle. Germline CDR1 is SGHTA and CDR2 is FQGNSA. The chain's CDR3 is CASSPGSLLSYGYTF. The CDR3 DNA sequence: TGTGCCAGCAGTCCCGGGTCTCTTTTATCCTATGGCTACACCTTC.

This clonotype was picked up a small number of times. The V and J genes are TRBV20-1 and TRBJ1-2; D ambiguous. This CDR3 has 13 amino acids. Germline V gives CDR1 DFQATT, CDR2 SNEGSKA (reference sequence). V was trimmed by 2 bases and J by 4 bases, leaving 11 bases between them. The CDR3, as DNA: TGCAGTGCTAGAATCCCTTGGGGCTATGGCTACACCTTC. Its translation: CSARIPWGYGYTF.

The genes are TRBV7-6 and TRBJ2-3; TRBD1 aligns across 7 bases. Germline lookup yields CDR1 SGHVS and CDR2 FNYEAQ. The CDR3 spans 18 residues. Losses at the gene ends were 1 base for V and 2 bases for J; bases not matched to a gene: 12. The CDR3 sequence: CASSLVPALTGNTDTQYF. The CDR3 DNA sequence: TGTGCCAGCAGCTTAGTACCCGCCCTGACAGGGAACACAGATACGCAGTATTTT.

This clonotype has at least ten counts. The chain is built from TRBV10-3 and TRBJ2-5; 11 nucleotides align to TRBD2. The CDR3 extends over 14 amino acids. Germline values: CDR1 ENHRY, CDR2 SYGVKD. Losses at the gene ends were 8 bases for V and 1 base for J; bases not matched to a gene: 3. The CDR3 bases are TGTGCCATCGGAGGGACTAGCGGCCAAGAGACCCAGTACTTC. Translated: CAIGGTSGQETQYF.

This clonotype was counted a few times. This chain uses TRBV5-1 with TRBJ1-1; D unclear. Germline values: CDR1 SGHRS, CDR2 YFSETQ. The germline V and J ends were trimmed by 4 bases and 4 bases, with 20 bases remaining between them. There are 16 residues in the CDR3. DNA for the CDR3: TGCGCCAGCAGCCGTGGGGTAGTGGGTCAGTTCACTGAAGCTTTCTTT. This encodes CASSRGVVGQFTEAFF. Combining the CDR3 with reference TRBV5-1 and TRBJ1-1 gives the whole variable domain KAGVTQTPRYLIKTRGQQVTLSCSPISGHRSVSWYQQTPGQGLQFLFEYFSETQRNKGNFPGRFSGRQFSNSRSEMNVSTLELGDSALYLCASSRGVVGQFTEAFFGQGTRLTVV.

This clonotype was counted between two and nine times. The chain combines TRBV5-6 with TRBJ1-2; 7 bases match TRBD1. The CDR3 extends over 16 amino acids. Trimming took 4 bases from V and 0 from J; bases not matched to a gene: 9. Germline V gene sequence: CDR1 SGHDT, CDR2 YYEEEE. The CDR3 loop is CASSKGGTVTNYGYTF. CDR3 DNA sequence: TGTGCCAGCAGCAAGGGGGGGACAGTTACTAACTATGGCTACACCTTC.

This clonotype has at least ten counts. J is TRBJ2-5 and V is TRBV12-3 or TRBV12-4; D uncertain. Deletions cut 4 bases from V and 1 base from J, with 10 bases between. The CDR3 is 14 residues long. The CDR3: CASSWGDFQETQYF. CDR3 sequence (DNA): TGTGCCAGCAGTTGGGGTGACTTCCAAGAGACCCAGTACTTC.

The chain couples TRBV6-5 to TRBJ2-5; TRBD2 matches 7 bases. Germline V gene lookup returns CDR1 MNHEY and CDR2 SVGAGI. This CDR3 spans 15 amino acids. J gave up 7 bases and V 5 bases, and 13 bases lay outside the gene matches. CDR3 nucleotides: TGTGCCAGCAGTCCGTGGCGGGAGTCTTCGGCGACCCAGTACTTC. This encodes CASSPWRESSATQYF.

The chain carries TRBV27 and TRBJ2-7; D is unclear. Trimming removed 3 bases at V and 1 base at J, with 7 bases between. This CDR3 region has 13 residues. The V gene's germline CDR1 is MNHEY and CDR2 SMNVEV (reference sequence). CDR3 in DNA: TGTGCCAGCAGTTTCGCCAGGTCCTACGAGCAGTACTTC. Protein: CASSFARSYEQYF.

The CDR3 reads CSARVAGSDEQYF. In DNA form, the CDR3 reads TGCAGTGCTAGAGTCGCCGGGAGCGACGAGCAGTACTTC. The J gene is TRBJ2-7, the V gene TRBV20-1; TRBD2 might be the D (6 bases). Trimming shortened V by 1 base and J by 5 bases, and 12 bases separated the two germline ends. The CDR3 loop spans 13 amino acids. Germline CDR1 and CDR2: DFQATT and SNEGSKA (reference sequence).

The sample holds many counts of this clonotype. The chain combines TRBV10-3 with TRBJ1-2; D perhaps matches TRBD1 (5 bases). Trimming shortened V by 2 bases and J by 0 bases, and 19 bases separated the two germline ends. The germline gives CDR1 ENHRY, CDR2 SYGVKD. The CDR3 length is 18 residues. DNA of the CDR3: TGTGCCATCAGTGAGGGAAGGAGGGGCCTGCTAACTAACTATGGCTACACCTTC. It codes for CAISEGRRGLLTNYGYTF.

The rearrangement joins TRBV30 to TRBJ2-7; TRBD1 is a possible D gene (5 bases). CDR1 and CDR2 (germline): GTSNPN, SVGIG (reference sequence). With 3 bases removed from V and 0 bases from J, the gap between germline ends came to 6 bases. The CDR3 spans 12 residues. Here the CDR3 reads CAWRDNSYEQYF. The CDR3 region has the DNA TGTGCCTGGAGGGACAACTCCTACGAGCAGTACTTC.

The chain couples TRBV9 to TRBJ2-3, with TRBD2 matching 8 bases. CDR1 is SGDLS and CDR2 is YYNGEE in the germline V gene. The CDR3 is made up of 16 amino acids. J gave up 1 base and V 0 bases, and 4 bases lay outside the gene matches. The CDR3 reads CASSVGAGVGTDTQYF. As DNA, the CDR3 is TGTGCCAGCAGCGTAGGAGCGGGGGTTGGCACAGATACGCAGTATTTT.

About this clonotype: A read error may explain this, as a much larger clone is one base away. This rearrangement joins TRBV28 to TRBJ2-7; a weak D match, TRBD2 (5 bases). With 7 bases removed from V and 0 bases from J, the gap between germline ends came to 10 bases. The CDR3 runs to 13 residues. Looked up from germline, CDR1 is MDHEN and CDR2 is SYDVKM. CDR3 region: CASNVGSSYEQYF. In DNA, the CDR3 is TGTGCCAGCAACGTAGGGAGCTCCTACGAGCAGTACTTC.

The chain employs TRBV2 and TRBJ1-5; D is possibly TRBD1 (5 bases). The CDR3 extends over 14 amino acids. V dropped 6 bases and J dropped 4 bases, with 13 bases sitting between them. Germline loops: CDR1 SNHLY, CDR2 FYNNEI. The CDR3 DNA sequence: TGTGCCAGCAGGGGGCTCGCCCCAAATCAGCCCCAGCATTTT. Translation: CASRGLAPNQPQHF.

This clonotype was seen just once. The V call is TRBV7-2, the J call TRBJ1-2; unclear D gene. V was shortened by 1 base and J by 7 bases, with 10 bases between the two germline ends. Germline values: CDR1 SGHTA, CDR2 FQGNSA. The length of the CDR3 is 13 residues. The CDR3 sequence is CASSLGRVSGYTF. The CDR3, as DNA: TGTGCCAGCAGCTTAGGGAGGGTCAGTGGCTACACCTTC.

This clonotype was seen a handful of times. V is TRBV12-3 or TRBV12-4 and J is TRBJ1-2; D possibly corresponds to TRBD1 (5 bases). The CDR3 extends over 16 amino acids. V was pared by 2 bases and J by 4 bases, with 17 bases between. The CDR3 is CASSLSWGGIGYGYTF. Here the CDR3 DNA reads TGTGCCAGCAGTTTATCTTGGGGGGGAATTGGCTATGGCTACACCTTC.

J is TRBJ2-1 and V is TRBV20-1, with D unresolved. CDR1 and CDR2 from the germline V gene are DFQATT and SNEGSKA (reference sequence). CDR3 length: 13 amino acids. Trimming left V 3 bases short and J 6 bases short, with 12 bases between. The CDR3 region is CSASLPGTNEQFF. The CDR3 nucleotides read TGCAGTGCTAGTCTTCCCGGTACCAATGAGCAGTTCTTC.

This clonotype was detected only a few times. The rearrangement uses TRBV18 and TRBJ2-5; D perhaps matches TRBD2 (6 bases). Gene TRBJ2-7 matches the end of the DNA better, so the J call may be wrong. This CDR3 region has 14 residues. Per the germline V gene, CDR1 is KGHSH and CDR2 is LQKENI. The CDR3 sequence: CASSPRLVSHEQYF. In DNA, the CDR3 is TGTGCCAGCTCACCAAGACTAGTTTCCCACGAGCAGTACTTC.

The chain is built from TRBV4-1 and TRBJ1-5; 9 bases fit TRBD1. J lost 5 bases, V lost 1 base, and 9 bases had no gene match. Germline lookup yields CDR1 MGHRA and CDR2 YSYEKL. There are 17 residues in the CDR3. In DNA form, the CDR3 reads TGCGCCAGCAGCCAAGTCCTCTACAGGGGGCATGATCAGCCCCAGCATTTT. Protein sequence: CASSQVLYRGHDQPQHF.

This chain uses TRBV12-3 or TRBV12-4 with TRBJ1-4; no firm D call. Trimming removed 1 base at V and 5 bases at J, with 11 bases between. There are 15 residues in the CDR3. The CDR3 DNA reads as TGTGCCAGCAGTTTAGGTTTGTCGATAAATGAAAAACTGTTTTTT. The encoded protein is CASSLGLSINEKLFF.

V usage is TRBV5-1 and J usage is TRBJ1-2, with D possibly TRBD1 on 5 matching bases. Trimming pared 1 base from V and 6 bases from J, leaving 16 bases between. The CDR3 covers 15 residues. Germline V gene lookup returns CDR1 SGHRS and CDR2 YFSETQ. In nucleotides, the CDR3 is TGCGCCAGCAGCTTGTTAGGGAGGGGACTCGATGGCTACACCTTC. The encoded protein is CASSLLGRGLDGYTF.

In DNA form, the CDR3 reads TGCAGTGCTAGTTACGGGGAGCAGTTCTTC. Protein product: CSASYGEQFF. The V and J genes are TRBV20-1 and TRBJ2-1; D remains ambiguous. Germline V gives CDR1 DFQATT, CDR2 SNEGSKA (reference sequence). The CDR3 extends over 10 amino acids. V lost 3 bases and J 10 bases, leaving 7 bases between the germline ends.

V usage is TRBV20-1 and J usage is TRBJ1-2; TRBD1 might be the D (5 bases). This CDR3 has 14 residues. The V gene's germline CDR1 is DFQATT and CDR2 SNEGSKA (reference sequence). V was pared by 3 bases and J by 5 bases, with 16 bases between. The CDR3 region is CSARAGHQGYGYTF. The CDR3 DNA sequence: TGCAGTGCTAGGGCAGGGCACCAAGGGTATGGCTACACCTTC.

The chain uses TRBV9 and TRBJ2-3, with 8 bases identical to TRBD2. Germline CDR1 and CDR2: SGDLS and YYNGEE. The V segment lost 2 bases and the J segment 3 bases; nucleotides outside the gene matches: 8. This CDR3 region has 16 residues. CDR3 protein: CASSVQAGVVTDTQYF. The CDR3 DNA reads as TGTGCCAGCAGCGTTCAAGCGGGAGTTGTAACAGATACGCAGTATTTT.

The chain has TRBV10-2 and TRBJ2-7; 8 bases map to TRBD1. V was clipped by 2 bases and J by 4 bases; unmatched bases: 4. CDR1 is WSHSY and CDR2 is SAAADI in the germline V gene. The CDR3 is 14 amino acids. The CDR3 nucleotides read TGCGCCAGCAGTGAGACAGGGGGGTGGTACGAGCAGTACTTC. Residues: CASSETGGWYEQYF.